This passage covers 32 T cell receptor beta chains from one sample sequenced in a study of shared clonotypes between healthy human individuals. Repertoires were generated with immunoSEQ multiplex PCR, while TCRdb's copy carries only in-frame clones and drops some. Of about 960,000 clones in the sample, around three quarters were seen once. The sequenced sample was memory CD4+ T cells sorted from blood. Sample subset: CD45RA-negative fraction. The receptors derive from a man younger than 30 in good health.

The chain carries TRBV6-5 and TRBJ1-4; the D gene is possibly TRBD1 (6 bases). The CDR3 length is 14 residues. CDR1 and CDR2 (germline): MNHEY, SVGAGI. V dropped 6 bases and J dropped 4 bases, with 12 bases sitting between them. In DNA form, the CDR3 reads TGTGCCAGCAGCCGGACAGCCGATAATGAAAAACTGTTTTTT. Translation gives CASSRTADNEKLFF.

The rearrangement joins TRBV4-2 to TRBJ2-6; D assignment may be TRBD1 or TRBD2 (6 bases each). V lost 0 bases, J lost 4 bases, and 13 bases lay in between. There are 17 residues in the CDR3. Germline V gene lookup returns CDR1 LGHNA and CDR2 YNFKEQ. CDR3 residues: CASSQERRGSGANVLTF. CDR3 DNA sequence: TGTGCCAGCAGCCAAGAGCGGAGGGGGAGCGGGGCCAACGTCCTGACTTTC.

The V and J genes are TRBV28 and TRBJ1-6; TRBD1 matches 9 bases. From germline, CDR1 is MDHEN and CDR2 SYDVKM. Germline trimming cut 6 bases from V and 9 bases from J; bases unmatched to any gene: 6. This CDR3 spans 14 amino acids. The CDR3 DNA follows: TGTGCCAGCAGCCGAGGACAGGGGATTTCACCCCTCCACTTT. Translated: CASSRGQGISPLHF.

This clone was seen ten or more times. The chain couples TRBV18 to TRBJ2-6; D is uncertain. CDR3 length equals 17 residues. The V and J ends lost 1 base and 1 base respectively, with 11 bases between them. Germline V gene lookup returns CDR1 KGHSH and CDR2 LQKENI. This chain's CDR3 is CASSPQSLLSGANVLTF. The CDR3 DNA sequence: TGTGCCAGCTCACCACAATCGCTATTATCTGGGGCCAACGTCCTGACTTTC.

The V and J genes are TRBV18 and TRBJ2-5, with no clear D. This CDR3 has 12 residues. Looked up from germline, CDR1 is KGHSH and CDR2 is LQKENI. V lost 1 base and J 6 bases, leaving 6 bases between the germline ends. The CDR3 nucleotides read TGTGCCAGCTCACCACTTGAAAAGACCCAGTACTTC. Encoded protein: CASSPLEKTQYF. The complete variable domain, with remaining parts taken from reference TRBV18 and TRBJ2-5, reads NAGVMQNPRHLVRRRGQEARLRCSPMKGHSHVYWYRQLPEEGLKFMVYLQKENIIDESGMPKERFSAEFPKEGPSILRIQQVVRGDSAAYFCASSPLEKTQYFGPGTRLLVL.

CDR3 DNA sequence: TGTGCCAGCAGCTACGGGACAGTTAGCAATCAGCCCCAGCATTTT. It translates to CASSYGTVSNQPQHF. The genes are TRBV5-8 and TRBJ1-5; 7 bases are shared with TRBD1. V shed 3 bases, J shed 0 bases, and the junction held 3 bases outside the gene matches. This CDR3 spans 15 amino acids. Germline-derived CDR1 and CDR2 are SGHTS and YDEGEE.

As concerns this clone: In the same sample, other DNA sequences code for this CDR3. The genes are TRBV30 and TRBJ1-1; D gene uncertain. The CDR3 extends over 11 amino acids. Germline V gene data show CDR1 as GTSNPN and CDR2 as SVGIG (reference sequence). With 4 bases removed from V and 0 bases from J, the gap between germline ends came to 3 bases. CDR3: CAWNLNTEAFF. In nucleotides, the CDR3 is TGTGCCTGGAATCTGAACACTGAAGCTTTCTTT.

On this clone itself: This CDR3 is also generated by other DNA sequences in the sample. The chain links TRBV7-9 to TRBJ2-3; D is unresolved. Germline V gene data show CDR1 as SEHNR and CDR2 as FQNEAQ (reference sequence). V was shortened by 5 bases and J by 4 bases, with 4 bases between the two germline ends. The CDR3 consists of 11 residues. CDR3 sequence (DNA): TGTGCCAGCAGCCTCTCAGATACGCAGTATTTT. It encodes CASSLSDTQYF.

The chain combines TRBV2 with TRBJ2-3, with TRBD2 identical over 7 bases. CDR1 is SNHLY and CDR2 is FYNNEI in the germline V gene. CDR3 length equals 15 residues. V shed 7 bases and J 0 bases; nucleotides not matched to a gene: 7. CDR3 bases: TGTGCCAGCACCGAACTAGCGACAAGCACAGATACGCAGTATTTT. Protein sequence: CASTELATSTDTQYF.

The chain uses TRBV10-1 and TRBJ1-4; D is possibly TRBD1 (5 bases). Trimming stripped 4 bases from V and 2 bases from J, with 8 bases between. Germline V gene lookup returns CDR1 WNHNN and CDR2 SYGVQD (reference sequence). The length of the CDR3 is 14 residues. In DNA form, the CDR3 reads TGCGCCAGCAGTGCGACAGCTACTAATGAAAAACTGTTTTTT. Translated, it gives CASSATATNEKLFF.

On this clone: Compared with germline, one end of the junction differs, possibly owing to a read error. The chain joins TRBV27 to TRBJ2-7; D ambiguous. There are 14 residues in the CDR3. Germline CDR1 reads MNHEY; CDR2 reads SMNVEV (reference sequence). CDR3 sequence reads: CASRSPVPGYKQYF. The CDR3 region has the DNA TGTGCCAGCAGGTCACCGGTCCCTGGCTACAAGCAGTACTTC.

This sequence joins TRBV7-9 and TRBJ1-2; 8 positions agree with TRBD1. This CDR3 has 15 residues. Germline values: CDR1 SEHNR, CDR2 FQNEAQ (reference sequence). V lost 1 base to trimming and J lost 4 bases; unmatched junction nucleotides: 5. DNA of the CDR3: TGTGCCAGCAGCTTAGGGGCGGGACAGGCCTATGGCTACACCTTC. Translated: CASSLGAGQAYGYTF.

The V call is TRBV5-4, the J call TRBJ1-6; the D is unclear. Trimming pared 1 base from V and 9 bases from J, leaving 11 bases between. Looked up from germline, CDR1 is SGHNT and CDR2 is YYREEE (reference sequence). This CDR3 spans 14 amino acids. Here the CDR3 reads CASSLRDAGSPLHF. CDR3 coding DNA: TGTGCCAGCAGCTTGAGGGATGCAGGTTCACCCCTCCACTTT. The whole variable domain, filled in from reference TRBV5-4 and TRBJ1-6, reads ETGVTQSPTHLIKTRGQQVTLRCSSQSGHNTVSWYQQALGQGPQFIFQYYREEENGRGNFPPRFSGLQFPNYSSELNVNALELDDSALYLCASSLRDAGSPLHFGNGTRLTVT.

V usage is TRBV19 and J usage is TRBJ1-5; no reliable D call. The germline V gene encodes CDR1 LNHDA and CDR2 SQIVND (reference sequence). Trimming took 7 bases from V and 3 from J, leaving 4 bases between them. CDR3 length equals 11 residues. The CDR3 loop is CASNDNQPQHF. DNA for the CDR3: TGTGCCAGTAACGACAATCAGCCCCAGCATTTT.

The V call is TRBV5-6, the J call TRBJ2-3; 10 nucleotides match TRBD1. V lost 3 bases and J lost 2; bases outside the gene matches: 3. Germline lookup yields CDR1 SGHDT and CDR2 YYEEEE. This CDR3 is built from 15 residues. CDR3 nucleotide sequence: TGTGCCAGCAGCTCGGACAGGGGGTACACAGATACGCAGTATTTT. Translated, it gives CASSSDRGYTDTQYF.

The V call is TRBV5-5, the J call TRBJ2-7; 8 bases fit TRBD1. Germline loops: CDR1 SGHKS, CDR2 YYEKEE (reference sequence). The junction had 11 bases not matched to a gene; V was cut back by 0 bases and J by 3 bases. The CDR3 contains 17 residues. CDR3 sequence (DNA): TGTGCCAGCAGCTTGGCCCCGGACAGGGTGGTTGGCTACGAGCAGTACTTC. Translating it yields CASSLAPDRVVGYEQYF. The whole variable domain, remainder taken from reference TRBV5-5 and TRBJ2-7, is DAGVTQSPTHLIKTRGQQVTLRCSPISGHKSVSWYQQVLGQGPQFIFQYYEKEERGRGNFPDRFSARQFPNYSSELNVNALLLGDSALYLCASSLAPDRVVGYEQYFGPGTRLTVT.

This clone appeared many times. The V gene is TRBV2, the J gene TRBJ2-7, with TRBD1 matching 10 bases. With 7 bases clipped from V and 6 bases from J, the junction kept 9 bases outside the gene matches. CDR1 is SNHLY, CDR2 FYNNEI, per germline. This CDR3 is built from 14 residues. The CDR3 nucleotides are TGTGCCAGCAACTTTGACAGGGGGCGCGGCGAGCAGTACTTC. Its translation is CASNFDRGRGEQYF.

This chain connects TRBV28 to TRBJ1-2; no clear D gene. The CDR3 contains 15 residues. V was pared by 5 bases and J by 2 bases, with 15 bases between. The germline V gene has CDR1 MDHEN and CDR2 SYDVKM. This CDR3 reads CASSIGQAENYGYTF. CDR3 DNA: TGTGCCAGCAGTATCGGTCAGGCGGAGAACTATGGCTACACCTTC.

V usage is TRBV10-1 and J usage is TRBJ2-7; D might be TRBD1 or TRBD2, each matching 5 bases. The ends were cut back, 3 bases at V and 2 bases at J, with 11 bases in the middle. The CDR3 consists of 14 residues. CDR1 is WNHNN and CDR2 is SYGVQD in the germline V gene (reference sequence). The CDR3 DNA reads as TGCGCCAGCAGTGATCGGGACCTGGCCTACGAGCAGTACTTC. Amino acid sequence: CASSDRDLAYEQYF.

The chain recombines TRBV2 with TRBJ2-7, with D uncertain. From germline, CDR1 is SNHLY and CDR2 FYNNEI. This CDR3 spans 14 amino acids. V lost 7 bases to trimming and J lost 0 bases, with 13 bases between them. The CDR3 DNA follows: TGTGCCAGCACCGAAGTTCTGAGCTCCTACGAGCAGTACTTC. This sequence encodes CASTEVLSSYEQYF. The full variable domain, completed using reference TRBV2 and TRBJ2-7, is EPEVTQTPSHQVTQMGQEVILRCVPISNHLYFYWYRQILGQKVEFLVSFYNNEISEKSEIFDDQFSVERPDGSNFTLKIRSTKLEDSAMYFCASTEVLSSYEQYFGPGTRLTVT.

This clone has a handful of counts. CDR3 in amino acids: CATLRASGGNSYNEQFF. CDR3 bases: TGTGCCACCCTCAGGGCTAGCGGGGGCAACTCCTACAATGAGCAGTTCTTC. The rearrangement uses TRBV2 and TRBJ2-1, with 10 bases matching TRBD2. The CDR3 sequence is 17 residues long. The V segment lost 10 bases and the J segment 0 bases; nucleotides outside the gene matches: 12. From germline, CDR1 is SNHLY and CDR2 FYNNEI.

The chain carries TRBV6-1 and TRBJ1-5; TRBD1 is a possible D gene (5 bases). V lost 7 bases and J 0 bases, leaving 13 bases between the germline ends. Germline V gene sequence: CDR1 MNHNS, CDR2 SASEGT. The CDR3 has 15 amino acids. The CDR3 reads CASTGGDYSNQPQHF. CDR3 DNA: TGTGCCAGCACCGGGGGGGATTATAGCAATCAGCCCCAGCATTTT.

The chain combines TRBV27 with TRBJ2-7; 8 nucleotides agree with TRBD1. The J segment lost 4 bases and the V segment lost 4 bases, leaving 9 bases of the junction unmatched. The CDR3 extends over 15 amino acids. Per germline, CDR1 MNHEY and CDR2 SMNVEV (reference sequence). The CDR3 DNA sequence: TGTGCCAGCAGTTCCTCCGGGACAGGAGGGTACGAGCAGTACTTC. This gives the protein CASSSSGTGGYEQYF.

The rearrangement joins TRBV11-3 to TRBJ2-7, with a weak D call TRBD2 (6 bases). Trimming pared 6 bases from V and 9 bases from J, leaving 24 bases between. Germline V gene data show CDR1 as SGHNT and CDR2 as YENEEA. This CDR3 contains 15 residues. Here the CDR3 DNA reads TGTGCCAGCAGTTATACGGTTGAATCGCGACTAGTGCAGTACTTC. Translated, it gives CASSYTVESRLVQYF.

This clone has just one count. The rearrangement uses TRBV7-2 and TRBJ2-7; TRBD2 matches 7 bases. Germline values: CDR1 SGHTA, CDR2 FQGNSA. Losses at the gene ends were 4 bases for V and 0 bases for J; bases not matched to a gene: 3. The CDR3 length is 14 residues. The CDR3 nucleotides read TGTGCCAGCAGCTCGCAGCGGGACTCCTACGAGCAGTACTTC. Its translation: CASSSQRDSYEQYF.

The J gene is TRBJ1-2, the V gene TRBV30; the D is unclear. The CDR3 has 14 amino acids. V shed 5 bases and J shed 4 bases, with 17 bases lying between them. From germline, CDR1 is GTSNPN and CDR2 SVGIG (reference sequence). CDR3 nucleotides: TGTGCCTGGTTCCGGACTCCCTTGGGCTATGGCTACACCTTC. This gives the protein CAWFRTPLGYGYTF.

V gene TRBV6-1 combines with J gene TRBJ1-2; TRBD1 agrees at 7 bases. The trim removed 1 base at V and 8 bases at J, leaving 7 bases unmatched. The germline V gene has CDR1 MNHNS and CDR2 SASEGT. This CDR3 is 14 amino acids long. The CDR3 DNA reads as TGTGCCAGCAGTGAAGGTAGGGACAGACGGGGCTACACCTTC. Amino acid sequence: CASSEGRDRRGYTF.

CDR3 amino acids: CASSSSGGGYNEQFF. As DNA, the CDR3 is TGTGCCAGCAGCTCTTCGGGAGGGGGGTACAATGAGCAGTTCTTC. The rearrangement joins TRBV11-2 to TRBJ2-1; 8 bases map to TRBD2. The CDR3 is made up of 15 amino acids. CDR1 is SGHAT and CDR2 is FQNNGV in the germline V gene. V lost 4 bases to trimming and J lost 4 bases; unmatched junction nucleotides: 6.

J is TRBJ1-2 and V is TRBV18; TRBD1 matches at 7 bases. Germline-derived CDR1 and CDR2 are KGHSH and LQKENI. There are 14 residues in the CDR3. V was pared by 0 bases and J by 8 bases, with 6 bases of the junction left unmatched. CDR3 loop: CASSPPGTEGGYTF. The CDR3, as DNA: TGTGCCAGCTCACCACCGGGGACAGAGGGGGGCTACACCTTC.

With respect to this clone: This CDR3 is also generated by other DNA sequences in the sample. The chain employs TRBV30 and TRBJ2-7; D uncertain. CDR1 GTSNPN and CDR2 SVGIG come from the germline V gene (reference sequence). This CDR3 comprises 13 residues. V was trimmed by 3 bases and J by 3 bases, leaving 12 bases between them. DNA of the CDR3: TGTGCCTGGAGACCCCTGGGTGGCTACGAGCAGTACTTC. This codes for CAWRPLGGYEQYF.

CDR3: CASSEDPRYEQYF. As DNA, the CDR3 is TGTGCCAGCAGTGAGGATCCCCGCTACGAGCAGTACTTC. The V call is TRBV6-1, the J call TRBJ2-7, with no clear D. V was trimmed by 3 bases and J by 3 bases, leaving 9 bases between them. The germline V gene encodes CDR1 MNHNS and CDR2 SASEGT. The CDR3 sequence is 13 residues long.

The chain uses TRBV5-1 and TRBJ1-4; a possible D gene is TRBD1 (5 bases). Germline CDR1 and CDR2: SGHRS and YFSETQ. CDR3 length equals 17 residues. V was pared by 1 base and J by 7 bases, with 20 bases between. The CDR3 spells CASSLRAPGGVPEKLFF. The CDR3 DNA reads as TGCGCCAGCAGCTTGAGGGCCCCTGGGGGTGTTCCTGAAAAACTGTTTTTT.